The source of this T cell receptor (beta chain) is a study of response to subunit inactivated influenza vaccine. TCRdb re-called the RT-PCR reads through MiXCR, storing one row per CDR3 protein. The sample lists a few hundred thousand distinct CDR3 sequences, over 20% seen once, with around a tenth in the top ten. Study-wide findings and caveats: There was a suggestion from the authors that each seasonal influenza vaccination recruits few new T cells.

Germline V gives CDR1 LGHNA, CDR2 YNFKEQ. Trimming shortened V by 2 bases and J by 5 bases, and 12 bases separated the two germline ends. The CDR3 is 14 amino acids. This clonotype was recorded a few times. Antigen: not known. The sequence was obtained from a man aged 50 to 69 who received an inactivated influenza vaccine. The material sequenced was PBMCs from blood, taken about 20 months after vaccination. The chain employs TRBV4-2 and TRBJ2-5; possible D gene TRBD1, 5 bases. CDR3 protein: CASSQPDSRETQYF. DNA for the CDR3: TGTGCCAGCAGCCAACCCGACAGCCGGGAGACCCAGTACTTC.